This passage covers 22 T cell receptor beta chains from one sample sequenced in a study of blood T cell repertoires in COVID-19. Sequenced by immunoSEQ multiplex PCR; TCRdb stores in-frame clones only, minus some. The table records 200,000 or so clones, approximately 80% of them present only once. Sequencing input: peripheral blood. These receptors originate from a human donor with acute or convalescent COVID-19. The donor label of this sample is uncertain.

V usage is TRBV21-1 and J usage is TRBJ2-7; TRBD2, the D gene given by the table, was not confirmed from the DNA. TRBV21-1 is reported as a pseudogene. This CDR3 is 16 amino acids long. The chain's CDR3 is CASSKGAGGRILEQYF. The CDR3 nucleotides read TGTGCCAGCAGCAAAGGGGCCGGGGGTCGAATACTGGAGCAGTACTTC.

The rearrangement joins TRBV19 to TRBJ2-1; D remains ambiguous. V dropped 3 bases and J dropped 4 bases, with 10 bases sitting between them. The CDR3 runs 14 residues. Looked up from germline, CDR1 is LNHDA and CDR2 is SQIVND (reference sequence). In DNA form, the CDR3 reads TGTGCCAGTAGTATTGGCGGAATATACAATGAGCAGTTCTTC. It is translated as CASSIGGIYNEQFF.

This clone was observed a few times. The V and J genes are TRBV18 and TRBJ1-5; tentative D call: TRBD1 (6 bases). CDR1 and CDR2 from the germline V gene are KGHSH and LQKENI. Deletions cut 2 bases from V and 7 bases from J, with 12 bases between. CDR3 size: 14 residues. CDR3: CASSPSLGAQPQHF. In DNA form, the CDR3 reads TGTGCCAGCTCACCAAGTTTGGGGGCACAGCCCCAGCATTTT.

This chain connects TRBV7-2 to TRBJ1-1, with TRBD1 identical over 9 bases. CDR1 is SGHTA and CDR2 is FQGNSA in the germline V gene. This CDR3 contains 17 residues. The ends lost 5 bases at V and 1 base at J; junction bases unmatched: 11. Written as DNA, the CDR3 is TGTGCCAGCAGCCCTATGGACAGGGGAAATCGGAACACTGAAGCTTTCTTT. This codes for CASSPMDRGNRNTEAFF.

With respect to this clone: The same CDR3 is also encoded by other DNA sequences in this sample. The CDR3 sequence is CASSLGGGGQPQHF. CDR3 bases: TGTGCCAGCAGCCTGGGGGGGGGTGGACAGCCCCAGCATTTT. J is TRBJ1-5 and V is TRBV7-9; TRBD1 might be the D (5 bases). The germline V gene has CDR1 SEHNR and CDR2 FQNEAQ (reference sequence). V lost 5 bases, J lost 7 bases, and 15 bases lay in between. The CDR3 is made up of 14 amino acids.

The chain joins TRBV6-2 or TRBV6-3 to TRBJ2-3; D perhaps matches TRBD2 (5 bases). Germline values: CDR1 MNHEY, CDR2 SVGEGT. V was pared by 6 bases and J by 1 base, with 17 bases between. CDR3 length: 16 residues. The CDR3 DNA reads as TGTGCCAGCAGCCAACCGATAGGGCGGGGCACAGATACGCAGTATTTT. As protein: CASSQPIGRGTDTQYF.

The chain carries TRBV9 and TRBJ1-2; 7 bases match TRBD1. With 4 bases clipped from V and 5 bases from J, the junction kept 14 bases outside the gene matches. This CDR3 comprises 16 residues. Germline assignment: CDR1 SGDLS and CDR2 YYNGEE. The CDR3 protein is CASSIVRGQLTYGYTF. The CDR3 coding sequence is TGTGCCAGCAGCATCGTTCGGGGACAGCTAACGTATGGCTACACCTTC.

The J gene is TRBJ1-5, the V gene TRBV4-3; 9 bases fit TRBD1. Germline V gene sequence: CDR1 LGHNA, CDR2 YSLEER. The CDR3 loop spans 17 amino acids. Unmatched junction bases numbered 12, after V lost 0 bases and J lost 9 bases. The CDR3 sequence: CASSQEGGTGRFVPQHF. The CDR3 DNA is TGCGCCAGCAGCCAAGAAGGGGGGACAGGGCGCTTCGTGCCCCAGCATTTT.

This clone was observed once. The chain combines TRBV19 with TRBJ2-1, with TRBD2 matching 11 bases. The length of the CDR3 is 16 residues. Germline V gives CDR1 LNHDA, CDR2 SQIVND (reference sequence). V gave up 3 bases and J gave up 6 bases; unmatched junction bases: 7. The CDR3 DNA reads TGTGCCAGTAGTATCGCTAGCGGGAGGCCCCTCAATGAGCAGTTCTTC. Translation gives CASSIASGRPLNEQFF.

The chain uses TRBV7-8 and TRBJ2-3, with 8 bases identical to TRBD2. The length of the CDR3 is 15 residues. Unmatched junction bases numbered 6, after V lost 4 bases and J lost 3 bases. CDR1 is SGHVS, CDR2 FQNEAQ, per germline. CDR3 amino acids: CASSSDSSGTDTQYF. CDR3 coding DNA: TGTGCCAGCAGCTCAGATTCTAGCGGGACAGATACGCAGTATTTT.

J is TRBJ1-1 and V is TRBV6-5, with D hard to call. This CDR3 has 15 residues. CDR1 is MNHEY, CDR2 SVGAGI, per germline. Trimming pared 2 bases from V and 3 bases from J, leaving 13 bases between. In DNA form, the CDR3 reads TGTGCCAGCAGTTACAAACTAGGGCGGGACACTGAAGCTTTCTTT. Its translation is CASSYKLGRDTEAFF.

The V call is TRBV5-1, the J call TRBJ2-7, with 8 bases lining up with TRBD1. Germline CDR1 and CDR2: SGHRS and YFSETQ. Trimming cost V 4 bases and J 5 bases; bases outside gene matches: 8. This CDR3 contains 14 residues. DNA of the CDR3: TGCGCCAGCAGCGTACGGACAGGGAATAACGAGCAGTACTTC. Residues: CASSVRTGNNEQYF.

The chain couples TRBV9 to TRBJ2-3, with 13 nucleotides matching TRBD2. The CDR3 consists of 18 residues. Germline values: CDR1 SGDLS, CDR2 YYNGEE. Germline trimming cut 0 bases from V and 6 bases from J; bases unmatched to any gene: 10. CDR3 amino acids: CASSVALTSGRAPDTQYF. For the CDR3, the DNA is TGTGCCAGCAGCGTAGCTCTCACTAGCGGGAGGGCCCCGGATACGCAGTATTTT.

This chain joins TRBV30 and TRBJ1-5; D possibly corresponds to TRBD1 (6 bases). The germline gives CDR1 GTSNPN, CDR2 SVGIG (reference sequence). Trimming shortened V by 5 bases and J by 3 bases, and 17 bases separated the two germline ends. This CDR3 is built from 15 residues. This chain's CDR3 is CAWDEGGGVNQPQHF. Here the CDR3 DNA reads TGTGCCTGGGATGAGGGAGGGGGTGTCAATCAGCCCCAGCATTTT. Drawing the rest from reference TRBV30 and TRBJ1-5, the complete variable domain is SQTIHQWPATLVQPVGSPLSLECTVEGTSNPNLYWYRQAAGRGLQLLFYSVGIGQISSEVPQNLSASRPQDRQFILSSKKLLLSDSGFYLCAWDEGGGVNQPQHFGDGTRLSIL.

CDR3 coding DNA: TGCGCCAGCAGCAGGTCTAGCGTGGGGAATGAGCAGTTCTTC. Translating it yields CASSRSSVGNEQFF. V gene TRBV5-1 combines with J gene TRBJ2-1; D is perhaps TRBD2 (6 bases). This CDR3 contains 14 residues. Trimming took 4 bases from V and 7 from J, leaving 15 bases between them. The germline gives CDR1 SGHRS, CDR2 YFSETQ.

As DNA, the CDR3 is TGTGCCAGCAGCTTACTGCTAGCAGATACGCAGTATTTT. Amino acids: CASSLLLADTQYF. V is TRBV7-3 and J is TRBJ2-3; no clear D. The germline V and J ends were trimmed by 2 bases and 4 bases, with 7 bases remaining between them. The CDR3 totals 13 residues. Per the germline V gene, CDR1 is SGHTA and CDR2 is FQGTGA.

The V and J genes are TRBV6-5 and TRBJ2-5; TRBD1 matches 9 bases. This CDR3 has 16 residues. The germline V gene has CDR1 MNHEY and CDR2 SVGAGI. J lost 9 bases, V lost 1 base, and 12 bases had no gene match. The CDR3 sequence: CASSYLLGQGPGAQYF. The CDR3 coding sequence is TGTGCCAGCAGTTACTTACTGGGACAGGGCCCGGGGGCCCAGTACTTC.

J is TRBJ2-5 and V is TRBV19, with TRBD2 matching 13 bases. The V segment lost 4 bases and the J segment 3 bases; nucleotides outside the gene matches: 8. Germline V gives CDR1 LNHDA, CDR2 SQIVND (reference sequence). This CDR3 has 17 amino acids. The CDR3 is CASSTLTSGRAKETQYF. In DNA form, the CDR3 reads TGTGCCAGTAGTACGCTAACTAGCGGGAGGGCGAAAGAGACCCAGTACTTC.

The chain uses TRBV27 and TRBJ2-7; TRBD2 aligns across 12 bases. The length of the CDR3 is 13 residues. The V gene's germline CDR1 is MNHEY and CDR2 SMNVEV (reference sequence). The junction had 3 bases not matched to a gene; V was cut back by 6 bases and J by 6 bases. The chain's CDR3 is CASRTSGRTEQYF. The CDR3 nucleotides are TGTGCCAGCAGAACTAGCGGGAGGACCGAGCAGTACTTC.

About this clone: Within the sample, other DNA sequences also encode this same CDR3. J is TRBJ1-5 and V is TRBV6-5; D unresolved. CDR1 and CDR2 from the germline V gene are MNHEY and SVGAGI. Deletions cut 8 bases from V and 0 bases from J, with 11 bases between. The CDR3 runs 14 residues. CDR3 in DNA: TGTGCCAGCTCAACCGACTTTAGCAATCAGCCCCAGCATTTT. This gives the protein CASSTDFSNQPQHF.

The V call is TRBV28, the J call TRBJ2-1, with TRBD2 matching over 8 bases. The CDR3 extends over 14 amino acids. With 2 bases clipped from V and 10 bases from J, the junction kept 7 bases outside the gene matches. Looked up from germline, CDR1 is MDHEN and CDR2 is SYDVKM. The DNA for the CDR3 is TGTGCCAGCAGTTTAAGTCTAGCGGGTCGAGAGCAGTTCTTC. Residues: CASSLSLAGREQFF.

The chain is built from TRBV24-1 and TRBJ2-1; 7 nucleotides match TRBD1. CDR1 is KGHDR, CDR2 SFDVKD, per germline. The CDR3 is 15 amino acids. Losses at the gene ends were 2 bases for V and 9 bases for J; bases not matched to a gene: 9. For the CDR3, the DNA is TGTGCCACCAGTGATTCTAACAGGGGTGCTGCTGAGCAGTTCTTC. Protein: CATSDSNRGAAEQFF.